The present TCR beta chain was sequenced within a study of post-analysis software for immune sequencing data. For the study at large: The patients showed relapsing-remitting, secondary progressive and progressive-relapsing multiple sclerosis courses.

This clonotype has a single count. Its target is not known. The library was made from cDNA and included unique molecular identifiers. T cells numbering about 0.95 to 10 million yielded some 500,000 cDNA molecules. TCRdb used MiXCR to reprocess the PCR reads, holding one entry per CDR3 protein. The repertoire holds about 680,000 distinct CDR3 sequences, with 59% as singletons. Overall study findings and caveats: Patients with multiple sclerosis recorded significantly lower normalized Chao1 diversity than controls, the study found.

This receptor was identified in a girl aged 2 to 9 with multiple sclerosis. The material sequenced was blood.

CDR3 loop: CSAGAPTGELFF. CDR3 sequence (DNA): TGCAGTGCTGGGGCACCCACCGGGGAGCTGTTTTTT. The J gene is TRBJ2-2, the V gene TRBV20-1, with D possibly being TRBD1 (5 bases). The CDR3 has 12 residues. Germline CDR1 and CDR2: DFQATT and SNEGSKA (reference sequence). Trimming removed 5 bases from V and 4 bases from J, with 8 bases in between.